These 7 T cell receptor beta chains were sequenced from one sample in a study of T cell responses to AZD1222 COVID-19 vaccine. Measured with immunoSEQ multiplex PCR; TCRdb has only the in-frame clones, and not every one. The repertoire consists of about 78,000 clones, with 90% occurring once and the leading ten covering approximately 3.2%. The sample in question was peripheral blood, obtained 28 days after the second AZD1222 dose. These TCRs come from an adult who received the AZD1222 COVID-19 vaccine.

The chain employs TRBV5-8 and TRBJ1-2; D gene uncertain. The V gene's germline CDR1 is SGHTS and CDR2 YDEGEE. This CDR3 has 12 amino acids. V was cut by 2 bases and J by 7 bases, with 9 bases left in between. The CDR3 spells CASSFGILGYTF. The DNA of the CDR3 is TGTGCCAGCAGCTTTGGAATTCTTGGCTACACCTTC.

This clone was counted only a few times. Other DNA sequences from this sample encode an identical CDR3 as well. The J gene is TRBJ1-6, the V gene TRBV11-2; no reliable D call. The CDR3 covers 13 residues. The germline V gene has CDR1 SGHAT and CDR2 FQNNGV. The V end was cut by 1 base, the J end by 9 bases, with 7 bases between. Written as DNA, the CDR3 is TGTGCCAGCAGCTTAGGTTCGAGTTCACCCCTCCACTTT. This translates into CASSLGSSSPLHF.

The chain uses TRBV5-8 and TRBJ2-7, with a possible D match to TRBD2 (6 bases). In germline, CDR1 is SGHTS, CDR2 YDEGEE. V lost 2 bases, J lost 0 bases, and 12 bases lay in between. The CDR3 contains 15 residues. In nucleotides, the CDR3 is TGTGCCAGCAGCTTAGTAGGGGAGGACTCCTACGAGCAGTACTTC. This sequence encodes CASSLVGEDSYEQYF.

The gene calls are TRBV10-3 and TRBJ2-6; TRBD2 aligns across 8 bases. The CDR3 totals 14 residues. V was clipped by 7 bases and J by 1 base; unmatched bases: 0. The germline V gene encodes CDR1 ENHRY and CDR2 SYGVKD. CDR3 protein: CAITGGSGANVLTF. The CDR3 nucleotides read TGTGCCATCACGGGGGGGTCTGGGGCCAACGTCCTGACTTTC.

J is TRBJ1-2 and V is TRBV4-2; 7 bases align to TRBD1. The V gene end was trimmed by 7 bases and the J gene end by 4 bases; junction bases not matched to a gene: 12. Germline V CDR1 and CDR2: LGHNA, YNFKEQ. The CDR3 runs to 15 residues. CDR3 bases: TGTGCCAGCAAGCCAAGCCAGGGGGAGATCTATGGCTACACCTTC. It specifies CASKPSQGEIYGYTF.

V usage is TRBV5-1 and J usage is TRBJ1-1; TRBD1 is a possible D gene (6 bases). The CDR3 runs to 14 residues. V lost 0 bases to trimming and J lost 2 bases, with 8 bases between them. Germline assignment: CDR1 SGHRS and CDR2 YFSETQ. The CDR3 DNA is TGCGCCAGCAGCTTGGGGACAGTAAACACTGAAGCTTTCTTT. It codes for CASSLGTVNTEAFF.

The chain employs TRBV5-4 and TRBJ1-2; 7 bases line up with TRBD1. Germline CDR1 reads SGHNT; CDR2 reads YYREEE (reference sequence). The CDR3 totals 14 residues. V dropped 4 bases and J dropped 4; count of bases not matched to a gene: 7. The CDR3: CASSGGQSLYGYTF. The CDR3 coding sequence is TGTGCCAGCAGCGGGGGACAGAGCCTCTATGGCTACACCTTC.